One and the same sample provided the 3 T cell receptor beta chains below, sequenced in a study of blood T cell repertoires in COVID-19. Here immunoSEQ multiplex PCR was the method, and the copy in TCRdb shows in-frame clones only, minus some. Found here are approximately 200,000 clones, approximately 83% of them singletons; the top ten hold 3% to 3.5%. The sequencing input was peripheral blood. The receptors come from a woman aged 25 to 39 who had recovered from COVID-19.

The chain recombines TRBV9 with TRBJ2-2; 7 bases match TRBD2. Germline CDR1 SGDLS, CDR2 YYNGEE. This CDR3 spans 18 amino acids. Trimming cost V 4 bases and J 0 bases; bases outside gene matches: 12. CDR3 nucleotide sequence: TGTGCCAGCAGCACTTCGGGAGGCCTCAGAACGAACACCGGGGAGCTGTTTTTT. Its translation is CASSTSGGLRTNTGELFF.

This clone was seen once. The CDR3 here is CASSSQGAETQYF. In nucleotides, the CDR3 is TGTGCCAGCAGTTCACAGGGAGCAGAGACCCAGTACTTC. The J gene is TRBJ2-5, the V gene TRBV27, with a weak D call TRBD1 (6 bases). CDR3 length equals 13 residues. Germline V lookup: CDR1 MNHEY, CDR2 SMNVEV (reference sequence). Between the trimmed V and J ends, which lost 4 bases and 4 bases, there was a span of 10 bases.

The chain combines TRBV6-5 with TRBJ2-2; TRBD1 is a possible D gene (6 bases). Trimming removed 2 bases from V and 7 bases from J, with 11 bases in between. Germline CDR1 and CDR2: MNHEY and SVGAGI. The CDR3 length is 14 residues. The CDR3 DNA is TGTGCCAGCAGTTACACAACAGGGATCGGGGAGCTGTTTTTT. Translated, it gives CASSYTTGIGELFF.